This TCR beta chain was captured by sequencing in a study of blood T cell repertoires in COVID-19. The wider study: Donors in the United States, Italy and Spain gave samples during acute or convalescent COVID-19.

In germline, CDR1 is MNHEY, CDR2 SVGAGI. The CDR3 has 14 amino acids. With 1 base removed from V and 5 bases from J, the gap between germline ends came to 6 bases. In the original analysis: Cell counts per sample came from amplifying reference gene primers. The table came from immunoSEQ multiplex PCR; TCRdb's copy has only in-frame clones and leaves some out. From that table come the V and J calls and clone size; the DNA was used to work out D and trimming. This table has around 230,000 clones, roughly 79% appearing once. The specimen sequenced was PBMCs or T cells enriched from blood (not recorded which). This sequence joins TRBV6-5 and TRBJ1-6; D not certain. This clonotype was obtained from a man in his forties who had recovered from COVID-19. The CDR3 DNA sequence: TGTGCCAGCAGTTACTTGGCAAATAATTCACCCCTCCACTTT. Translation: CASSYLANNSPLHF.